This T cell receptor (beta chain) was identified in a study of blood T cell repertoires in COVID-19. The wider study: PBMCs, B-cell-depleted T cells, or T cells provided the cDNA or gDNA that made up the material.

The CDR3 length is 15 residues. The V gene lost 6 bases and the J gene lost 1 base, with 13 bases spanning the gap. The germline gives CDR1 SGHTA, CDR2 FQGNSA. As processed by the authors: For nucleated cells, counts were estimated from reference gene primer amplification. The assay was immunoSEQ multiplex PCR, and TCRdb's table has in-frame clones only and misses some. V, J and clone size were drawn from that table, and D and trimming were deduced from the DNA. The sample lists hundreds of thousands of clones, 86% occurring once. The origin of this receptor is a woman aged 55 to 70 who had recovered from COVID-19. Sequenced material: peripheral blood. This sequence joins TRBV7-2 and TRBJ1-5, with D possibly TRBD1 on 6 matching bases. The CDR3 sequence is CASSMGTTSNQPQHF. The CDR3 DNA follows: TGTGCCAGCAGTATGGGGACAACCAGCAATCAGCCCCAGCATTTT.